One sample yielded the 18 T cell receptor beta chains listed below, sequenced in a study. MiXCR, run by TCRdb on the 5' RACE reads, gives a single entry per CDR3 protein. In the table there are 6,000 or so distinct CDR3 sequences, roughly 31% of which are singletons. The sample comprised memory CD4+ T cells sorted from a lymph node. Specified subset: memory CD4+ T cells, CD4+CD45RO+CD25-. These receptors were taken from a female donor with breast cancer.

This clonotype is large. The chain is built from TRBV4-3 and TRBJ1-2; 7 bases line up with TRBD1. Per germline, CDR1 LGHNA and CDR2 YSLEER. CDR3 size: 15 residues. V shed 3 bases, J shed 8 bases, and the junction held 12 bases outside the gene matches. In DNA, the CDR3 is TGCGCCAGCAGCCACAGTTCGACAGGGAGGGAGGGCTACACCTTC. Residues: CASSHSSTGREGYTF.

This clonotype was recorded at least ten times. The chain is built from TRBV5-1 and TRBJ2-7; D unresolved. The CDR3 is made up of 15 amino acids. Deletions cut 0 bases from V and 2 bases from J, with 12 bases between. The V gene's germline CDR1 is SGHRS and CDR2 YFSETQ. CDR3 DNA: TGCGCCAGCAGCTTGGGGCTAAACCCCACCTACGAGCAGTACTTC. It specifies CASSLGLNPTYEQYF. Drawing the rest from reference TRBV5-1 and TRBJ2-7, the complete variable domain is KAGVTQTPRYLIKTRGQQVTLSCSPISGHRSVSWYQQTPGQGLQFLFEYFSETQRNKGNFPGRFSGRQFSNSRSEMNVSTLELGDSALYLCASSLGLNPTYEQYFGPGTRLTVT.

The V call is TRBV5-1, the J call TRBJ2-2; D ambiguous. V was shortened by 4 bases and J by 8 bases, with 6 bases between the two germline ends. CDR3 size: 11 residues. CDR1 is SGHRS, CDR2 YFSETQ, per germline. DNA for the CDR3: TGCGCCAGCAGCGTCACAGGGGAGCTGTTTTTT. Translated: CASSVTGELFF.

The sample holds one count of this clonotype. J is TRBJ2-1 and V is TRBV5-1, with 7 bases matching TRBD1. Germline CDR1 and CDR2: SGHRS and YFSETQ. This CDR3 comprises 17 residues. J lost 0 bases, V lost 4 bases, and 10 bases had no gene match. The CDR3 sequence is CASSLGTVDNSYNEQFF. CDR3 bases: TGCGCCAGCAGCCTAGGGACAGTCGATAACTCCTACAATGAGCAGTTCTTC.

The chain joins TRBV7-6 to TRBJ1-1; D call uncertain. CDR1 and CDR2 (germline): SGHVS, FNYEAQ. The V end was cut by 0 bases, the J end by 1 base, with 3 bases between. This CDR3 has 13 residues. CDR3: CASSLAGNTEAFF. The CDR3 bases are TGTGCCAGCAGCTTAGCGGGGAACACTGAAGCTTTCTTT.

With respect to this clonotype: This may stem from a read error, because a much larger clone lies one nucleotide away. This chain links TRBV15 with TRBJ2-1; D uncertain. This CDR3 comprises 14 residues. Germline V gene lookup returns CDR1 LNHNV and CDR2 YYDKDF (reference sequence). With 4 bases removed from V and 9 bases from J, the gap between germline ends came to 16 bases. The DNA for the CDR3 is TGTGCCACCAGCATCCCCCGAAGGGCGAGTGAGCAGTTCTTC. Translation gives CATSIPRRASEQFF.

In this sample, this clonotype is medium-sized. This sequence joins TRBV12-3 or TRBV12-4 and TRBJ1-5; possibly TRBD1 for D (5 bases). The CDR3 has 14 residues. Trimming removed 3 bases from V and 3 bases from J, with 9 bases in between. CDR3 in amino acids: CASSFRGTNQPQHF. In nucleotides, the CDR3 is TGTGCCAGCAGTTTTCGGGGGACCAATCAGCCCCAGCATTTT.

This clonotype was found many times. CDR3 sequence: CASSSGLAGVTGELFF. The CDR3 nucleotides read TGTGCCAGCAGTTCTGGACTAGCGGGAGTTACCGGGGAGCTGTTTTTT. The chain combines TRBV12-3 or TRBV12-4 with TRBJ2-2; TRBD2 aligns across 13 bases. V gave up 4 bases and J gave up 5 bases; unmatched junction bases: 4. The CDR3 is 16 amino acids.

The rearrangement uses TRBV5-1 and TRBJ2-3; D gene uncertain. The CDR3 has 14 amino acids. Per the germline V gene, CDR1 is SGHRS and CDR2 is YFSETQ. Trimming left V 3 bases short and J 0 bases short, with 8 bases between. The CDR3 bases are TGCGCCAGCAGCTCGGATACGAGCACAGATACGCAGTATTTT. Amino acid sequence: CASSSDTSTDTQYF.

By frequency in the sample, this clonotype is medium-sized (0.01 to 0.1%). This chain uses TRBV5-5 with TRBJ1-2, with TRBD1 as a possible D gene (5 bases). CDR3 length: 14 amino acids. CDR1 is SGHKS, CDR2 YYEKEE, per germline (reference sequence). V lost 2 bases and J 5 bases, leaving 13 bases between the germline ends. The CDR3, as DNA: TGTGCCAGCAGCTTAGGCGGCAGGGCTTATGGCTACACCTTC. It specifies CASSLGGRAYGYTF.

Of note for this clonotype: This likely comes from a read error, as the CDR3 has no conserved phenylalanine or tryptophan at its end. CDR3 sequence: CASSQGTGELFS. CDR3 nucleotides: TGTGCCAGCAGCCAAGGCACCGGGGAGCTGTTTTCT. The V and J genes are TRBV4-2 and TRBJ2-2; no clear D. V lost 1 base and J lost 4, with 1 base in between. CDR3 length equals 12 residues. The germline V gene encodes CDR1 LGHNA and CDR2 YNFKEQ.

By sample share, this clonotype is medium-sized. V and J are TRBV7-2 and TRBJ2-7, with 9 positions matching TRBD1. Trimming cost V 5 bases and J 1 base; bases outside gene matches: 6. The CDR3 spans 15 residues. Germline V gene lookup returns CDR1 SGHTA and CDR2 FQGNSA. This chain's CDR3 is CASSLEQGASYEQYF. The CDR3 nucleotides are TGTGCCAGCAGCCTAGAACAGGGGGCTTCCTACGAGCAGTACTTC.

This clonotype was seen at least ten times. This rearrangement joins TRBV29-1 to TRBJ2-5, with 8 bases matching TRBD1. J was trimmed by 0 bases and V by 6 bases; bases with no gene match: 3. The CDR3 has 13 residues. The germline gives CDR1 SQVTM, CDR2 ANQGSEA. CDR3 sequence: CSVVGQDQETQYF. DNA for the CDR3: TGCAGCGTGGTGGGACAGGACCAAGAGACCCAGTACTTC.

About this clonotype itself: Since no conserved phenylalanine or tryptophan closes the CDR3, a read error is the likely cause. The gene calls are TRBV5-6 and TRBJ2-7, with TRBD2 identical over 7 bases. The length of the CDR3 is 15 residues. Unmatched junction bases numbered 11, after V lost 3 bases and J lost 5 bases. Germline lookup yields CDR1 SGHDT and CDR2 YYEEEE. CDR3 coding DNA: TGTGCCAGCAGCTCCCTTGGCGGGGGTAAAGACGAGCAGTACCTC. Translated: CASSSLGGGKDEQYL.

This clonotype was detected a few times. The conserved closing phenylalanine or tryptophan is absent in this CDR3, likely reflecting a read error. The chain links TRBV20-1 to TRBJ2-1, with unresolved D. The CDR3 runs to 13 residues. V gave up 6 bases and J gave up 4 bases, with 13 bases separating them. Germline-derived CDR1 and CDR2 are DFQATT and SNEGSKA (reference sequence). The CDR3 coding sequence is TGCAGTGCCCTCCTACCGAAATACAATGAGCAGTTCTCC. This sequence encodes CSALLPKYNEQFS.

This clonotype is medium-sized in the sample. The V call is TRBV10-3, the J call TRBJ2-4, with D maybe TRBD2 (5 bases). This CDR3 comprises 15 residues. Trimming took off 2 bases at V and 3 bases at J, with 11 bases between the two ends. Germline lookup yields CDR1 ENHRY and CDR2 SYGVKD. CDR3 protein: CAISEGPRDKNIQYF. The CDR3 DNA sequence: TGTGCCATCAGTGAGGGACCGAGGGACAAAAACATTCAGTACTTC.

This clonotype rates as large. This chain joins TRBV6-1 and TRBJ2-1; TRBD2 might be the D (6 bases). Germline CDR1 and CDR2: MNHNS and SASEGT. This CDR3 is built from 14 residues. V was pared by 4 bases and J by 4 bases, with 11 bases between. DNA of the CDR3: TGTGCCAGCAGTGCGCGGGGCGCGTACAATGAGCAGTTCTTC. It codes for CASSARGAYNEQFF.

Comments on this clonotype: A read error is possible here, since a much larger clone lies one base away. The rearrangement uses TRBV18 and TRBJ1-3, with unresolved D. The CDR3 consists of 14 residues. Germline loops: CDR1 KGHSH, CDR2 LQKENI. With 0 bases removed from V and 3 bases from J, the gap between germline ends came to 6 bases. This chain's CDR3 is CASSPPPSGNTIYF. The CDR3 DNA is TGTGCCAGCTCACCACCACCCAGTGGAAACACCATATATTTT.